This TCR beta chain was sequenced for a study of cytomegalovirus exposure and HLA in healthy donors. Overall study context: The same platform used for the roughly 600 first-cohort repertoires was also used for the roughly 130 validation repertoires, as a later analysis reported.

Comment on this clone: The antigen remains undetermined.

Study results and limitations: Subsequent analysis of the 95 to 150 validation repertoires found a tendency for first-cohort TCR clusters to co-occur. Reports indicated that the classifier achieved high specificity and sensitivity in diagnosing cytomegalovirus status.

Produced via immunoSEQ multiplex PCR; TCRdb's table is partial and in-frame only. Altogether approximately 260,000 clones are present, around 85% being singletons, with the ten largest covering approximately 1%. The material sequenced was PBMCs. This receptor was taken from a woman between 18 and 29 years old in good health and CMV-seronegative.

The CDR3 bases are TGTGCCAGCAGTCGACTCGGTCCCTACGAGCAGTACTTC. It specifies CASSRLGPYEQYF. The V gene is TRBV5-4, the J gene TRBJ2-7; no clear D gene. With 5 bases removed from V and 2 bases from J, the gap between germline ends came to 11 bases. The length of the CDR3 is 13 residues. The V gene's germline CDR1 is SGHNT and CDR2 YYREEE (reference sequence). Full variable domain (remainder filled in from reference TRBV5-4 and TRBJ2-7): ETGVTQSPTHLIKTRGQQVTLRCSSQSGHNTVSWYQQALGQGPQFIFQYYREEENGRGNFPPRFSGLQFPNYSSELNVNALELDDSALYLCASSRLGPYEQYFGPGTRLTVT.